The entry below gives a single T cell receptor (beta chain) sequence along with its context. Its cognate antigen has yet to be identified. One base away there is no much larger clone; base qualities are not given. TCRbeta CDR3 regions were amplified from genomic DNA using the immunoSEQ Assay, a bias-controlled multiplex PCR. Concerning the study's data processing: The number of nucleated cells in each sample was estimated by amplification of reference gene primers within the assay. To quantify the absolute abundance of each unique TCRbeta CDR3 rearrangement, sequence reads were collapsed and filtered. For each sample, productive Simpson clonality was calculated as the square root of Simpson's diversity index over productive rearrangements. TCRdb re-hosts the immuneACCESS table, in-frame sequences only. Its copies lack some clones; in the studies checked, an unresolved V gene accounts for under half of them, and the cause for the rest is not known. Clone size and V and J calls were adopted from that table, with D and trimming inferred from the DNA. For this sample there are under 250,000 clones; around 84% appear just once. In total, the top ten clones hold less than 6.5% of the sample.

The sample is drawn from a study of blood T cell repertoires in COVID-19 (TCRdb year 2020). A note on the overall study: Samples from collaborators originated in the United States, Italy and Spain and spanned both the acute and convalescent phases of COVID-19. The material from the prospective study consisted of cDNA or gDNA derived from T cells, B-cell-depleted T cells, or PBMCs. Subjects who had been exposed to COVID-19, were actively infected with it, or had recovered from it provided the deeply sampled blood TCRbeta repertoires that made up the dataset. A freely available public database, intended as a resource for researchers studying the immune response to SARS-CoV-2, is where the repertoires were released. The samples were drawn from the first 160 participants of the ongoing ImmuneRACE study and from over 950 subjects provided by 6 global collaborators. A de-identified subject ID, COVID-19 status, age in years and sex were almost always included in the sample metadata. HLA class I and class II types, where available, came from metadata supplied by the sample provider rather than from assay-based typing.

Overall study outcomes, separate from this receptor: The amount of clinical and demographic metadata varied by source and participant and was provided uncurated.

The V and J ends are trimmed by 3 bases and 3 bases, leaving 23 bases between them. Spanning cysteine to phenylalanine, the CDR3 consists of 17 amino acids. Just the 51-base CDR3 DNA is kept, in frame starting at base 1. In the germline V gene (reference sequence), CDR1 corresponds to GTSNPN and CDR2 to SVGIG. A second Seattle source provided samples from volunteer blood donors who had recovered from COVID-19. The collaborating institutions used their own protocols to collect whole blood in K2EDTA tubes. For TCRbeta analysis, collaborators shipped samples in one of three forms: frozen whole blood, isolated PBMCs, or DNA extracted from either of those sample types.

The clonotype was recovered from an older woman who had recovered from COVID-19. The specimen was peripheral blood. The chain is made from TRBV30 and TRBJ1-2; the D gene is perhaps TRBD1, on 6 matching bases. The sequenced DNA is TGTGCCTGGAGAGATAACCGGACAGCGCAACAATACTATGGCTACACCTTC. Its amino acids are CAWRDNRTAQQYYGYTF.